These T cell receptor beta chains were read from a single sample in a study of blood T cells in healthy people across ages. TCRdb independently ran MiXCR on the 5' RACE reads; one entry per CDR3 protein. The data show 500,000 to 600,000 distinct CDR3 sequences, approximately 25% seen once. The sample consisted of blood. The receptor source for this set is a woman in her seventies in good health. Both conserved end residues are part of each CDR3. The D gene is left open where the match is weak. Expanded clones get a size class; other rows say once, few or many, or leave the size out.

J	size	D	V	CDR3	DNA
TRBJ1-4	.	.	TRBV5-1	CASSFSGNGEKLFF	TGCGCCAGCAGCTTTAGCGGGAACGGGGAAAAACTGTTTTTT
TRBJ2-3	.	.	TRBV7-2	CASSFRRSITDTQYF	TGTGCCAGCAGCTTCCGGCGATCTATCACAGATACGCAGTATTTT
TRBJ2-2	few	.	TRBV14	CASARDTNGELFF	TGTGCCAGCGCCCGGGACACCAACGGGGAGCTGTTTTTT
TRBJ1-4	few	TRBD1	TRBV28	CASSLQGAKLFF	TGTGCCAGCAGCTTACAGGGGGCCAAACTGTTTTTT
TRBJ1-5	few	TRBD1	TRBV5-1	CASSLQGATGQPQHF	TGCGCCAGCAGCTTACAGGGGGCGACGGGTCAGCCCCAGCATTTT
TRBJ2-1	.	.	TRBV4-2	CAGSQDPTGPNEQFF	TGTGCCGGCAGCCAAGATCCGACAGGACCCAATGAGCAGTTCTTC
TRBJ2-3	.	TRBD2	TRBV13	CASSLGGGMTDTQYF	TGTGCCAGCAGCCTCGGGGGGGGCATGACAGATACGCAGTATTTT
TRBJ2-3	few	.	TRBV5-1	CASSPMDSLTDTQYF	TGCGCCAGCAGCCCCATGGACTCCCTCACAGATACGCAGTATTTT
TRBJ2-4	few	.	TRBV7-8	CASSSGLGNIQYF	TGTGCCAGCAGCTCAGGGTTGGGGAACATTCAGTACTTC
TRBJ1-1	.	.	TRBV12-3/TRBV12-4	CASRMIGGTTIEAFF	TGTGCCAGCAGGATGATAGGGGGTACTACTATTGAAGCTTTCTTT
TRBJ2-5	few	.	TRBV7-2	CASSFWEGASETQYF	TGTGCCAGCAGCTTCTGGGAGGGGGCCAGTGAGACCCAGTACTTC
TRBJ2-4	few	.	TRBV12-3/TRBV12-4	CASSPALTLAKNIQYF	TGTGCCAGCAGCCCCGCCCTAACCCTAGCCAAAAACATTCAGTACTTC
TRBJ2-1	few	.	TRBV10-3	CAISAVFGEQFF	TGTGCCATCAGTGCTGTATTTGGGGAGCAGTTCTTC
TRBJ2-2	.	.	TRBV9	CASSVGLHTGELFF	TGTGCCAGCAGCGTAGGACTCCACACCGGGGAGCTGTTTTTT
TRBJ2-5	few	.	TRBV4-1	CASSQDVQGETQYF	TGCGCCAGCAGCCAAGATGTGCAGGGGGAGACCCAGTACTTC
TRBJ2-3	.	.	TRBV9	CASSAWSVGFTDTQYF	TGTGCCAGCAGCGCCTGGTCAGTAGGTTTCACAGATACACAGTATTTT
TRBJ1-4	few	.	TRBV7-9	CASSLGRLATNEKLFF	TGTGCCAGCAGCTTGGGACGGTTGGCAACTAATGAAAAACTGTTTTTT
TRBJ1-2	few	.	TRBV10-3	CAISDPRDPHYGYTF	TGTGCCATCAGTGACCCAAGGGACCCACACTATGGCTACACCTTC
TRBJ2-3	few	.	TRBV11-2	CASSLAGAVDTQYF	TGTGCCAGCAGCTTAGCGGGGGCGGTAGATACGCAGTATTTT
TRBJ2-1	many	.	TRBV4-1	CASSQVNLVSYNEQFF	TGCGCCAGCAGCCAAGTTAACCTAGTCAGCTACAATGAGCAGTTCTTC
TRBJ2-5	.	.	TRBV12-3/TRBV12-4	CASSLAGGNQETQSF	TGTGCCAGCAGTTTAGCGGGGGGTAACCAAGAGACCCAGTCCTTC
TRBJ2-7	.	.	TRBV20-1	CSAGRGSISYEQYF	TGCAGTGCTGGACGAGGGAGTATCTCCTACGAGCAGTACTTC
TRBJ2-7	.	.	TRBV12-3/TRBV12-4	CASSLALAIHEQYF	TGTGCCAGCAGTTTAGCACTAGCTATCCACGAGCAGTACTTC
TRBJ2-2	few	.	TRBV3-1	CASSQVTTGELFF	TGTGCCAGCAGCCAAGTGACAACCGGGGAGCTGTTTTTT
TRBJ2-7	.	TRBD1	TRBV5-5	CASKGQGSYEQYF	TGTGCCAGCAAAGGACAGGGGTCCTACGAGCAGTACTTC
TRBJ2-7	.	.	TRBV7-2	CASSLAPTSPYEQYF	TGTGCCAGCAGCTTAGCCCCCACTTCGCCCTACGAGCAGTACTTC
TRBJ2-3	few	.	TRBV20-1	CSARDNTQYF	TGCAGTGCTAGAGATAATACGCAGTATTTT
TRBJ1-5	few	TRBD1	TRBV20-1	CSARPGQGHQPQHF	TGCAGTGCTCGTCCGGGACAGGGACATCAGCCCCAGCATTTT
TRBJ2-7	.	TRBD2	TRBV18	CASSLKSGGNYEQYF	TGTGCCAGCTCACTGAAAAGCGGGGGCAACTACGAGCAGTACTTC
TRBJ1-2	.	TRBD1	TRBV27	CASSLSIQGYGYTF	TGTGCCAGCAGTTTATCGATACAGGGGTATGGCTACACCTTC
TRBJ2-7	few	.	TRBV20-1	CSARDDRYEQYF	TGCAGTGCTAGAGATGATCGCTACGAGCAGTACTTC
TRBJ1-2	.	TRBD1	TRBV11-3	CASSSDRDSGYTF	TGTGCCAGCAGCTCGGACAGGGATAGCGGCTACACCTTC
TRBJ2-7	few	.	TRBV11-2	CASSWVGLSGEQYF	TGTGCCAGCAGCTGGGTGGGGCTCTCGGGGGAGCAGTACTTC
TRBJ2-1	.	.	TRBV7-2	CASSLVAQSYNEQFF	TGTGCCAGCAGCTTAGTCGCTCAGTCCTACAATGAGCAGTTCTTC
TRBJ1-4	.	.	TRBV20-1	CSATLTTAYNEKLFF	TGCAGTGCTACCCTAACGACTGCTTATAATGAAAAACTGTTTTTT
TRBJ2-3	.	.	TRBV7-2	CASSPGGVVTQYF	TGTGCCAGCAGCCCAGGGGGGGTGGTTACGCAGTATTTT
TRBJ1-2	few	.	TRBV20-1	CSALDRFSYGYTF	TGCAGTGCACTGGACAGATTTTCCTATGGCTACACCTTC
TRBJ2-7	.	TRBD2	TRBV6-2/TRBV6-3	CASHNPAGGFYEQYF	TGTGCCAGCCATAACCCAGCGGGGGGGTTCTACGAGCAGTACTTC
TRBJ2-5	.	.	TRBV27	CASSFNFVGGQGTQYF	TGTGCCAGCAGTTTTAATTTTGTTGGGGGGCAGGGGACCCAGTACTTC
TRBJ1-2	.	.	TRBV24-1	CATSDLRNNYGYTF	TGTGCCACCAGTGATTTGAGGAATAACTATGGCTACACCTTC
TRBJ2-7	few	TRBD2	TRBV20-1	CSARGLLAGGSDEQYF	TGCAGTGCTAGAGGCCTCTTAGCGGGGGGCTCGGACGAGCAGTACTTC
TRBJ2-7	.	TRBD2	TRBV3-1	CASSRYERGAHYEQYF	TGTGCCAGCAGCCGCTACGAGCGGGGCGCCCACTACGAGCAGTACTTC
TRBJ1-1	few	.	TRBV29-1	CSVEDRGPSTEAFF	TGCAGCGTTGAAGACAGGGGACCGAGCACTGAAGCTTTCTTT
TRBJ2-3	.	.	TRBV5-1	CASSPRTAFSYNKQFF	TGCGCCAGCAGCCCTAGGACAGCATTCTCCTACAATAAGCAGTTCTTT
TRBJ2-3	.	.	TRBV7-2	CASSLEATLSTDTQYF	TGTGCCAGCAGCTTAGAGGCGACACTTAGCACAGATACGCAGTATTTT
TRBJ2-2	few	.	TRBV5-6	CASSFTRTDGAGELFF	TGTGCCAGCAGCTTTACCCGAACTGACGGGGCCGGGGAGCTGTTTTTT
TRBJ2-1	few	.	TRBV7-8	CASSPHEATHEQFF	TGTGCCAGCAGCCCACATGAGGCTACCCATGAGCAGTTCTTC
TRBJ2-1	few	TRBD2	TRBV20-1	CSAPLTSSPADEQFF	TGCAGTGCCCCTTTGACTAGCAGTCCAGCAGATGAGCAGTTCTTC
TRBJ1-1	.	TRBD1	TRBV29-1	CSVNRDRGNTEAFF	TGCAGCGTCAACCGGGACAGGGGAAACACTGAAGCTTTCTTT
TRBJ1-4	.	.	TRBV29-1	CSPASAEKLFF	TGCAGCCCCGCATCAGCAGAAAAACTGTTTTTT
TRBJ1-2	many	.	TRBV20-1	CSARVDPGGLGYTF	TGCAGTGCTAGAGTCGACCCGGGGGGTCTTGGCTACACCTTC
TRBJ1-1	few	TRBD1	TRBV7-2	CASTLTQGARTEAFF	TGTGCCAGCACTCTAACACAGGGGGCAAGAACTGAAGCTTTCTTT